These T cell receptor beta chains were read from a single sample in a study of T cell changes during pregnancy in multiple sclerosis. The repertoire was sequenced with immunoSEQ multiplex PCR; TCRdb's copy has only in-frame clones and lacks some. The data show about 59,000 clones, approximately 87% seen once. The sequenced sample was peripheral blood from another person, used as feeder cells. These receptors were taken from a human donor whose cells served as feeder cells for cultures in a pregnancy study. The CDR3 runs from the conserved cysteine through the conserved F or W. The D gene is left open where the match is weak. Clone sizes are given selectively: once, few, many, or a class where the clone is expanded.

clone_size | d_call | j_call | v_call | cdr3_aa | cdr3_nt
- | TRBD1 | TRBJ2-2 | TRBV18 | CASSPQGALTGELFF | TGTGCCAGCTCTCCCCAGGGGGCGTTGACCGGGGAGCTGTTTTTT
- | - | TRBJ1-2 | TRBV27 | CASSLSRAHGYTF | TGTGCCAGCAGTTTATCGCGGGCCCATGGCTACACCTTC
- | - | TRBJ1-1 | TRBV6-6 | CVAGQMNTEAFF | TGTGTCGCCGGGCAAATGAACACTGAAGCTTTCTTT
- | TRBD1 | TRBJ2-3 | TRBV4-3 | CASSRFSGTGEDTQYF | TGCGCCAGCAGCCGCTTTTCCGGAACAGGGGAAGATACGCAGTATTTT
- | TRBD1 | TRBJ2-2 | TRBV28 | CASSVTGGTGELFF | TGTGCCAGCAGTGTAACAGGGGGCACCGGGGAGCTGTTTTTT
once | - | TRBJ1-5 | TRBV4-1 | CASSHRREGSQPQHF | TGCGCCAGCAGCCACCGCCGGGAAGGGTCTCAGCCCCAGCATTTT
- | - | TRBJ1-3 | TRBV11-2 | CASSSVAGNGNTIYF | TGTGCCAGCAGCTCTGTGGCAGGGAACGGAAACACCATATATTTT
- | TRBD1 | TRBJ1-3 | TRBV5-1 | CASREVKQGAVGTIYF | TGCGCCAGCAGGGAAGTTAAACAGGGGGCTGTCGGCACCATATATTTT
- | TRBD1 | TRBJ1-2 | TRBV19 | CASSRGNKDRDLTNYGYTF | TGTGCCAGTAGTCGGGGGAATAAAGACAGGGACCTAACTAACTATGGCTACACCTTC
- | - | TRBJ1-4 | TRBV5-4 | CASSSGTGGNEKLFF | TGTGCCAGCAGCTCTGGGACTGGGGGTAATGAAAAACTGTTTTTT
- | - | TRBJ1-5 | TRBV27 | CASSFIQPQHF | TGTGCCAGCAGTTTTATCCAGCCCCAGCATTTT
- | TRBD1 | TRBJ2-3 | TRBV7-3 | CASSLISLGQHFTDTQYF | TGTGCCAGCAGCTTAATATCCTTGGGACAGCATTTCACAGATACGCAGTATTTT
few | - | TRBJ1-1 | TRBV12-5 | CASGLSQGFNEAFF | TGTGCTAGTGGTTTGAGTCAGGGGTTTAATGAAGCTTTCTTT
- | - | TRBJ2-7 | TRBV7-9 | CASSSLPGSFFYF | TGTGCCAGCAGCTCTCTCCCAGGGTCTTTCTTCTACTTC
- | - | TRBJ1-5 | TRBV28 | CASSLRAVHFPQHF | TGTGCCAGCAGTTTAAGGGCAGTCCATTTTCCCCAGCATTTT
- | - | TRBJ1-4 | TRBV28 | CASSLAATEKLFF | TGTGCCAGCAGTTTGGCCGCGACTGAAAAACTGTTTTTT
- | - | TRBJ2-5 | TRBV6-5 | CASSPQNSQETQYF | TGTGCCAGCAGCCCGCAAAACTCCCAAGAGACCCAGTACTTC
- | TRBD2 | TRBJ2-1 | TRBV9 | CASSPRPSGREGNEQFF | TGTGCCAGCAGCCCCCGCCCCAGCGGGAGGGAGGGGAATGAGCAGTTCTTC
- | - | TRBJ1-4 | TRBV4-1 | CASSQEVRYQNEKLFF | TGCGCCAGCAGCCAAGAAGTTCGGTATCAGAATGAAAAACTGTTTTTT
- | - | TRBJ1-4 | TRBV4-3 | CASSQDGPGGNEKLFF | TGCGCCAGCAGCCAAGATGGGCCTGGGGGTAATGAAAAACTGTTTTTT
- | - | TRBJ1-4 | TRBV4-1 | CASSHPARRGEKLFF | TGCGCCAGCAGCCACCCAGCCAGGAGGGGTGAAAAACTGTTTTTT
once | - | TRBJ2-1 | TRBV2 | CASSSGGTGLYNEQFF | TGTGCCAGTTCTTCAGGGGGGACCGGACTTTACAATGAGCAGTTCTTC
- | TRBD1 | TRBJ1-5 | TRBV11-2 | CASSLDRGTGGGPQHF | TGTGCCAGCAGCTTAGATCGGGGGACAGGAGGTGGACCCCAGCATTTT
- | TRBD1 | TRBJ1-2 | TRBV28 | CASSFPEGQGSDGYTF | TGTGCCAGCAGTTTCCCTGAGGGACAGGGTTCGGATGGCTACACCTTC
- | - | TRBJ1-6 | TRBV13 | CASSVYRGLDSPLHF | TGTGCCAGCAGCGTCTACCGGGGCCTCGATTCACCCCTCCACTTT
- | TRBD1 | TRBJ1-5 | TRBV6-5 | CASSYAGGGQPQHF | TGTGCCAGCAGTTACGCAGGGGGTGGTCAGCCCCAGCATTTT
- | - | TRBJ1-5 | TRBV7-9 | CASSPDGFMPQHF | TGTGCCAGCAGCCCCGACGGGTTCATGCCCCAGCATTTT
- | TRBD2 | TRBJ2-7 | TRBV2 | CASSPSGTSLPFSYEQYF | TGTGCCAGCAGCCCATCCGGGACTAGCCTGCCTTTCTCCTACGAGCAGTACTTC
- | - | TRBJ2-1 | TRBV6-5 | CASSYNAKSNEQFF | TGTGCCAGCAGTTACAATGCCAAGTCCAATGAGCAGTTCTTC
- | - | TRBJ1-6 | TRBV19 | CASSITGNSPLHF | TGTGCCAGTAGTATAACAGGCAATTCACCCCTCCACTTT
- | - | TRBJ1-3 | TRBV7-2 | CASSFKGYGNTIYF | TGTGCCAGCAGCTTTAAGGGGTACGGAAACACCATATATTTT
- | - | TRBJ2-7 | TRBV5-1 | CASSLDTYEQYF | TGCGCCAGCAGCTTGGACACCTACGAGCAGTACTTC
- | - | TRBJ1-3 | TRBV5-1 | CASSLGPGGYTIYF | TGCGCCAGCAGCTTGGGGCCGGGGGGGTACACCATATATTTT
once | - | TRBJ1-4 | TRBV5-6 | CASSLIEGTVFF | TGTGCCAGCAGCTTGATTGAGGGGACGGTGTTTTTT
- | - | TRBJ2-3 | TRBV11-2 | CASSPRPFTDTQYF | TGTGCCAGCAGCCCGAGACCATTCACAGATACGCAGTATTTT
- | - | TRBJ2-2 | TRBV2 | CASTRGGGHLTGELFF | TGTGCCAGCACGAGGGGGGGTGGGCATCTCACCGGGGAGCTGTTTTTT
once | TRBD1 | TRBJ1-1 | TRBV5-1 | CASSGTGVTEAFF | TGCGCCAGCAGCGGGACAGGGGTAACTGAAGCTTTCTTT
- | TRBD2 | TRBJ2-3 | TRBV4-1 | CASSRTGGPGDTQYF | TGCGCCAGCAGCCGCACGGGGGGGCCAGGGGATACGCAGTATTTT
- | TRBD2 | TRBJ2-7 | TRBV5-1 | CASSPSLAGATYEQYF | TGCGCCAGCAGCCCATCTCTGGCGGGAGCCACCTACGAGCAGTACTTC
- | TRBD1 | TRBJ2-7 | TRBV7-8 | CASSLGTGIYEQYF | TGTGCCAGCAGCTTAGGGACAGGGATCTACGAGCAGTACTTC
- | - | TRBJ2-7 | TRBV11-3 | CASSLETGNTYEQYF | TGTGCCAGCAGCTTAGAGACGGGAAACACCTACGAGCAGTACTTC
- | - | TRBJ2-2 | TRBV5-6 | CASRKAGGATGELFF | TGTGCCAGCAGAAAGGCTGGAGGGGCCACCGGGGAGCTGTTTTTT
- | - | TRBJ1-4 | TRBV28 | CASSSYAKGRVGEKLFF | TGTGCCAGCAGTTCTTATGCCAAGGGGAGGGTCGGTGAAAAACTGTTTTTT
- | - | TRBJ1-4 | TRBV5-1 | CASSLALADEKLFF | TGCGCCAGCAGCTTGGCCCTAGCGGATGAAAAACTGTTTTTT
- | TRBD1 | TRBJ1-1 | TRBV7-3 | CASSSSGTGMGDTEAFF | TGTGCCAGCAGCTCATCCGGGACAGGGATGGGGGACACTGAAGCTTTCTTT
- | TRBD2 | TRBJ2-7 | TRBV7-2 | CASSLAASGAYEQYF | TGTGCCAGCAGCTTAGCGGCTAGCGGGGCGTACGAGCAGTACTTC